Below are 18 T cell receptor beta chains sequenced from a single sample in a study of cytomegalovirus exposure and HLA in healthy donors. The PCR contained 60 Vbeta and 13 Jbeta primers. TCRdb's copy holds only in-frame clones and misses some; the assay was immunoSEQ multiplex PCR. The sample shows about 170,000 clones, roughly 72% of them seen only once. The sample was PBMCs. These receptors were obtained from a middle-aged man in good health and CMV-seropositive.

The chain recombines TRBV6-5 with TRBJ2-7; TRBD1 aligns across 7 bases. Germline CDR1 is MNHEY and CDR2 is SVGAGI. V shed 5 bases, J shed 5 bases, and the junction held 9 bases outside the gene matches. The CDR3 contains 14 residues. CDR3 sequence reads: CASSGTGAFNEQYF. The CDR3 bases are TGTGCCAGCAGTGGTACAGGGGCTTTTAACGAGCAGTACTTC.

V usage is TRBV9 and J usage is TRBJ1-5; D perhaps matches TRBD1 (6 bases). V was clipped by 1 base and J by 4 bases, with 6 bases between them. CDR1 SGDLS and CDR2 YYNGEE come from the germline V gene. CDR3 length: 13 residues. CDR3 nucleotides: TGTGCCAGCAGCGTACAGGGGAATCAGCCCCAGCATTTT. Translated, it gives CASSVQGNQPQHF.

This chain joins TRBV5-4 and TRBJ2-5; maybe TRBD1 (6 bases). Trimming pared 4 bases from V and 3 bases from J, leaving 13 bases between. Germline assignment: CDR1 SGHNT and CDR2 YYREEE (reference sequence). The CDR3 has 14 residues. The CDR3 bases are TGTGCCAGCAGCCCGCACCAGGGGAAAGAGACCCAGTACTTC. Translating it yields CASSPHQGKETQYF.

The CDR3 reads CASSVRRGGVTGELFF. CDR3 DNA: TGTGCCAGCAGCGTCCGGCGGGGGGGCGTCACCGGGGAGCTGTTTTTT. J is TRBJ2-2 and V is TRBV11-3, with 9 bases identical to TRBD2. The CDR3 has 16 residues. The germline V gene encodes CDR1 SGHNT and CDR2 YENEEA. Trimming cost V 5 bases and J 4 bases; bases outside gene matches: 8.

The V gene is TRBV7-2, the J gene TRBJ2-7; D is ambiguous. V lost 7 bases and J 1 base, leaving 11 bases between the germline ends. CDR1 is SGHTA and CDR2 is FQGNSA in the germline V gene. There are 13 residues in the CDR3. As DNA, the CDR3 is TGTGCCAGCACCCTCGCGAGGTCCTACGAGCAGTACTTC. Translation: CASTLARSYEQYF.

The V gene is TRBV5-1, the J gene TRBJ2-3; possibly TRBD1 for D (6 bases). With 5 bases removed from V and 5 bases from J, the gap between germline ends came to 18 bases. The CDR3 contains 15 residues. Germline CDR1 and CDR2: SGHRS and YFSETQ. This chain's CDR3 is CASSLRGTALDTQYF. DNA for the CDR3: TGCGCCAGCAGTTTGAGGGGGACGGCTCTAGATACGCAGTATTTT.

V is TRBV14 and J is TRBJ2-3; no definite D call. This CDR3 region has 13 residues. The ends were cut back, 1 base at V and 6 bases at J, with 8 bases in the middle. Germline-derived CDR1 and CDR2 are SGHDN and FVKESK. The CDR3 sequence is CASSQGLEDTQYF. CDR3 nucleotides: TGTGCCAGCAGCCAAGGTCTCGAGGATACGCAGTATTTT.

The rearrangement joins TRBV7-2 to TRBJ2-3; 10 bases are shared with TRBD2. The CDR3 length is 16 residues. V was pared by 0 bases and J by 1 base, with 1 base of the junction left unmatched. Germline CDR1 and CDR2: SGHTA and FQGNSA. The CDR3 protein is CASSLAGTSGTDTQYF. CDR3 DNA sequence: TGTGCCAGCAGCTTAGCCGGGACTAGCGGCACAGATACGCAGTATTTT.

This CDR3 is CASSPKPGIRYGYTF. CDR3 nucleotide sequence: TGTGCCAGCTCACCAAAGCCAGGGATTCGGTATGGCTACACCTTC. V gene TRBV18 combines with J gene TRBJ1-2; D may be TRBD1 (5 bases). CDR1 is KGHSH, CDR2 LQKENI, per germline. Trimming cost V 2 bases and J 5 bases, with 15 bases left between them. The CDR3 consists of 15 residues.

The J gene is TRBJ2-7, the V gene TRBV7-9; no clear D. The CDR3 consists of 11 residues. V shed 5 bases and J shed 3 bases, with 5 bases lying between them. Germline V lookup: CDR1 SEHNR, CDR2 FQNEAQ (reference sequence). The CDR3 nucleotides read TGTGCCAGCAGCACCTACTACGAGCAGTACTTC. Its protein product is CASSTYYEQYF.

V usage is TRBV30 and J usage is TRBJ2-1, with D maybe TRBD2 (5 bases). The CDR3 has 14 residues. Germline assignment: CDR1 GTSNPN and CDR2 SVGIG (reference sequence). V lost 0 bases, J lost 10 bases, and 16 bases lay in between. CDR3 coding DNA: TGTGCCTGGAGTGTGCAAGCGCCCTCGGGGGAGCAGTTCTTC. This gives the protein CAWSVQAPSGEQFF.

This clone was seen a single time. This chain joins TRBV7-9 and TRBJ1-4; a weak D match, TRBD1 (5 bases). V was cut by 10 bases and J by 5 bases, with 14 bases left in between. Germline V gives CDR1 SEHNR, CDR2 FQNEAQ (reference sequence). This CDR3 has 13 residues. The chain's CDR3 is CATLGGGNEKLFF. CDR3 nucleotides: TGTGCCACCCTGGGGGGAGGGAATGAAAAACTGTTTTTT.

The CDR3 protein is CASSDLSRGAQPQHF. The CDR3 DNA is TGTGCCAGCAGTGATCTATCCCGGGGGGCTCAGCCCCAGCATTTT. This chain uses TRBV6-1 with TRBJ1-5, with a tentative D call TRBD1 (6 bases). Per the germline V gene, CDR1 is MNHNS and CDR2 is SASEGT. V lost 3 bases and J lost 6, with 15 bases in between. The CDR3 has 15 residues.

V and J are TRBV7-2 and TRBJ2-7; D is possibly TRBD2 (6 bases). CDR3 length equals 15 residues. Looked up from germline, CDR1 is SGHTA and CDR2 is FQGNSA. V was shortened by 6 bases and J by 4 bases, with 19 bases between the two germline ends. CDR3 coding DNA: TGTGCCAGCAGACCACGGGACTGGTATGAATACGAGCAGTACTTC. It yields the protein CASRPRDWYEYEQYF.

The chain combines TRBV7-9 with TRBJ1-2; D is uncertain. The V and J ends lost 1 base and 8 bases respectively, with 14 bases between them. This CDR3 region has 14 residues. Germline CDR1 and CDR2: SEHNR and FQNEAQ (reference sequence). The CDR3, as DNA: TGTGCCAGCAGCTTAGGGGCAGGCCGTGAAGGCTACACCTTC. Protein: CASSLGAGREGYTF.

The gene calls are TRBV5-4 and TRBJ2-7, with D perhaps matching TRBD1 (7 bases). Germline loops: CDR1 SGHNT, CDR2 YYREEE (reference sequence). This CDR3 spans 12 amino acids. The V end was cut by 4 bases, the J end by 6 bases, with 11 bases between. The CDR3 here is CASSPRGVEQYF. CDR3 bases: TGTGCCAGCAGCCCCAGGGGGGTCGAGCAGTACTTC.

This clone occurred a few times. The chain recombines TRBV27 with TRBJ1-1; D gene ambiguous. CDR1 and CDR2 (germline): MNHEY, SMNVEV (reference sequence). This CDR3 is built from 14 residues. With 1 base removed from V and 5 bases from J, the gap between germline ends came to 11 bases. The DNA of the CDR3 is TGTGCCAGCAGTTTATTATTTGGCGGGACTGAAGCTTTCTTT. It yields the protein CASSLLFGGTEAFF.

CDR3 in amino acids: CASSPRTGGGNTIYF. CDR3 DNA sequence: TGTGCCAGCAGCCCCAGGACAGGAGGAGGAAACACCATATATTTT. The chain combines TRBV9 with TRBJ1-3; 7 bases fit TRBD1. The CDR3 has 15 amino acids. J was trimmed by 4 bases and V by 4 bases; bases with no gene match: 8. CDR1 and CDR2 (germline): SGDLS, YYNGEE.